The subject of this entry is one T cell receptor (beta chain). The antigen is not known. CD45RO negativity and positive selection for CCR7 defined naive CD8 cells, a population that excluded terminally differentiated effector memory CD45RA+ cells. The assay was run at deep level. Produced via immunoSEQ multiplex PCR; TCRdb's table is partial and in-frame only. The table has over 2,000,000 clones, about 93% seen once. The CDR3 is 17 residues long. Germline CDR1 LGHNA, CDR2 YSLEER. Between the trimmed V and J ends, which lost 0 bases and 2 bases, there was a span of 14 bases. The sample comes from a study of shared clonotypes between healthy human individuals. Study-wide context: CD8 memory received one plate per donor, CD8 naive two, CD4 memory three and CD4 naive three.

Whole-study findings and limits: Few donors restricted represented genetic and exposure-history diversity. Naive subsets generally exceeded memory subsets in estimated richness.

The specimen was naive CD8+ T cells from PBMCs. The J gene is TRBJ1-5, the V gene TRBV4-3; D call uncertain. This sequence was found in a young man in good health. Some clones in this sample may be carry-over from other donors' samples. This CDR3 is CASSQDWREVGNQPQHF. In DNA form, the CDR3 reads TGCGCCAGCAGCCAAGATTGGCGGGAGGTCGGCAATCAGCCCCAGCATTTT.